These T cell receptor beta chains were read from a single sample in a study of T cell responses to AZD1222 COVID-19 vaccine. Clones were sequenced by immunoSEQ multiplex PCR, and TCRdb holds only the in-frame ones, with some missing. This table has about 120,000 clones, 85% to 95% appearing once. The sample consisted of peripheral blood, taken 28 days after the second AZD1222 dose. The source is an adult who received the AZD1222 COVID-19 vaccine. Each CDR3 is given without its conserved first and last residue. The D gene is left open where the match is weak. The size of a clone is reported for some rows only, either as once, few or many, or as a class for expanded clones.

D gene: TRBD1
V gene: TRBV7-2
clone size: NA
CDR3 protein: ASSWSGTGQSNTEAF

D gene: NA
V gene: TRBV9
clone size: NA
CDR3 protein: ASSSRDYNEQF

D gene: TRBD1
V gene: TRBV6-2/TRBV6-3
clone size: NA
CDR3 protein: ASSSGTGYTGELF

D gene: NA
V gene: TRBV3-1/TRBV3-2
clone size: NA
CDR3 protein: ASSQERLTPVSDYEQY

D gene: TRBD2
V gene: TRBV4-1
clone size: once
CDR3 protein: ASSQVFSGRGVGEQF

D gene: TRBD2
V gene: TRBV19
clone size: NA
CDR3 protein: ASRLSGRSYNEQF

D gene: TRBD2
V gene: TRBV27
clone size: NA
CDR3 protein: ASSPGLAGVSEQF

D gene: NA
V gene: TRBV7-2
clone size: NA
CDR3 protein: ASSLQWLAVETQY

D gene: TRBD1
V gene: TRBV28
clone size: NA
CDR3 protein: ASSPAGGGRKTQY

D gene: NA
V gene: TRBV21-1
clone size: once
CDR3 protein: AAQREGSYNEQF

D gene: NA
V gene: TRBV19
clone size: NA
CDR3 protein: ASSSSGTTTKGHYGYT

D gene: NA
V gene: TRBV27
clone size: NA
CDR3 protein: ASSSLLAAQETQY

D gene: TRBD2
V gene: TRBV11-2
clone size: NA
CDR3 protein: ASSSRGRAMSYNEQF

D gene: TRBD2
V gene: TRBV7-9
clone size: NA
CDR3 protein: ASSGEASGSGGETQY

D gene: TRBD1
V gene: TRBV27
clone size: NA
CDR3 protein: ASSPGTGYEQY

D gene: NA
V gene: TRBV20-1
clone size: NA
CDR3 protein: SASEPNTGELF

D gene: NA
V gene: TRBV12-3/TRBV12-4
clone size: NA
CDR3 protein: ASSFLDGGYT

D gene: NA
V gene: TRBV11-2
clone size: once
CDR3 protein: ASSFERADTQY

D gene: TRBD1
V gene: TRBV9
clone size: NA
CDR3 protein: ASSSRTGDHGYT

D gene: NA
V gene: TRBV3-1/TRBV3-2
clone size: NA
CDR3 protein: ASTSGRGGQPQH

D gene: NA
V gene: TRBV12-3/TRBV12-4
clone size: NA
CDR3 protein: ASRLAEGDTQY

D gene: NA
V gene: TRBV7-9
clone size: NA
CDR3 protein: ASSSISFNYGYT

D gene: TRBD2
V gene: TRBV2
clone size: NA
CDR3 protein: ASSGTSGGGNEQF

D gene: NA
V gene: TRBV7-9
clone size: NA
CDR3 protein: ASSFLGHNNEQF

D gene: TRBD2
V gene: TRBV7-3
clone size: once
CDR3 protein: ASSPFAGAYNEQF

D gene: TRBD1
V gene: TRBV19
clone size: once
CDR3 protein: ASSHQGQGANYGYT

D gene: NA
V gene: TRBV6-5
clone size: NA
CDR3 protein: ASSYAGLGGYT

D gene: TRBD1
V gene: TRBV5-1
clone size: NA
CDR3 protein: ASSVGTGSGPQH

D gene: NA
V gene: TRBV7-9
clone size: NA
CDR3 protein: ASSRGLPYEQY

D gene: NA
V gene: TRBV28
clone size: NA
CDR3 protein: ASSFPRHPDQPQH

D gene: NA
V gene: TRBV9
clone size: NA
CDR3 protein: ASSVARGGAYEQY

D gene: TRBD1
V gene: TRBV10-2
clone size: NA
CDR3 protein: ASSEPQGATEAF

D gene: NA
V gene: TRBV12-3/TRBV12-4
clone size: once
CDR3 protein: ASGGGRAEAF